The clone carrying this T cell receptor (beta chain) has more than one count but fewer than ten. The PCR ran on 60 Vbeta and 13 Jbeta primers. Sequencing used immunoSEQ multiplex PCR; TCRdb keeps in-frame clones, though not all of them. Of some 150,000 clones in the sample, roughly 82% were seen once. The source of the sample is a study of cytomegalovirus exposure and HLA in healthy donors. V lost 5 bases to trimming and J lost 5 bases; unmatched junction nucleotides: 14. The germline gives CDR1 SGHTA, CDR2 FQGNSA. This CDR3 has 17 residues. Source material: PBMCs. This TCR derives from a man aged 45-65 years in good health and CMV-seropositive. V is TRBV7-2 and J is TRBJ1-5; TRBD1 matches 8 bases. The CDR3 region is CASSGEGTGPWYQPQHF. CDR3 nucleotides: TGTGCCAGCAGCGGGGAAGGGACAGGCCCATGGTATCAGCCCCAGCATTTT.